A selection of T cell receptor beta chains follows, all from one sample in a study of spatial heterogeneity in lung cancer. One entry per CDR3 protein results from TCRdb running MiXCR on the 5' RACE reads. The table lists some 11,000 distinct CDR3 sequences, roughly 6.4% of them singletons. Material: normal lung tissue next to the tumor, obtained at surgery. These receptors came from a male donor with early-stage non-small cell lung cancer. The CDR3 runs from the conserved cysteine through the conserved F or W. A D gene is named only where the DNA matches it firmly. The size field is filled for only some rows; it gives once, few, many or a size class.

cdr3_aa: CASAGGSNTGELFF
cdr3_nt: TGTGCCAGCGCGGGGGGCTCGAACACCGGGGAGCTGTTTTTT
v_call: TRBV11-2
d_call: TRBD2
clone_size: -
j_call: TRBJ2-2

cdr3_aa: CASSRMDGYQETQYF
cdr3_nt: TGTGCCAGCAGCCGGATGGACGGTTACCAAGAGACCCAGTACTTC
v_call: TRBV5-4
d_call: -
clone_size: many
j_call: TRBJ2-5

cdr3_aa: CASSVGGRRQETQYF
cdr3_nt: TGTGCCAGCAGCGTAGGGGGCCGACGGCAAGAGACCCAGTACTTC
v_call: TRBV9
d_call: -
clone_size: many
j_call: TRBJ2-5

cdr3_aa: CASSLALSWQGDQETQYF
cdr3_nt: TGTGCCAGCAGCTTAGCTCTGTCGTGGCAGGGGGACCAAGAGACCCAGTACTTC
v_call: TRBV7-9
d_call: TRBD1
clone_size: many
j_call: TRBJ2-5

cdr3_aa: CSASSSMDPYGYTF
cdr3_nt: TGCAGTGCTTCCTCAAGTATGGATCCCTATGGCTACACCTTC
v_call: TRBV20-1
d_call: -
clone_size: medium-sized
j_call: TRBJ1-2

cdr3_aa: CASKDSRNTEAFF
cdr3_nt: TGCGCCAGCAAGGACAGTAGGAACACTGAAGCTTTCTTT
v_call: TRBV5-1
d_call: -
clone_size: many
j_call: TRBJ1-1

cdr3_aa: CASSSLRGVGGGQETQYF
cdr3_nt: TGTGCCAGCAGCTCCCTACGAGGGGTAGGGGGCGGTCAAGAGACCCAGTACTTC
v_call: TRBV7-2
d_call: TRBD1
clone_size: many
j_call: TRBJ2-5

cdr3_aa: CASSLSGSHRGEQYF
cdr3_nt: TGTGCCAGCAGTCTTAGCGGAAGCCACCGTGGGGAGCAGTACTTC
v_call: TRBV12-3/TRBV12-4
d_call: -
clone_size: -
j_call: TRBJ2-7

cdr3_aa: CASSLGSGNYGYTF
cdr3_nt: TGTGCCAGCAGCTTAGGCAGCGGAAACTATGGCTACACCTTC
v_call: TRBV13
d_call: -
clone_size: many
j_call: TRBJ1-2

cdr3_aa: CASSQTLAERSYNEQFF
cdr3_nt: TGCGCCAGCAGCCAGACTTTAGCGGAGAGGTCCTACAATGAGCAGTTCTTC
v_call: TRBV4-3
d_call: -
clone_size: many
j_call: TRBJ2-1

cdr3_aa: CASSLGLGDTQYF
cdr3_nt: TGTGCCAGCAGCTTGGGGCTAGGTGATACGCAGTATTTT
v_call: TRBV5-6
d_call: -
clone_size: many
j_call: TRBJ2-3